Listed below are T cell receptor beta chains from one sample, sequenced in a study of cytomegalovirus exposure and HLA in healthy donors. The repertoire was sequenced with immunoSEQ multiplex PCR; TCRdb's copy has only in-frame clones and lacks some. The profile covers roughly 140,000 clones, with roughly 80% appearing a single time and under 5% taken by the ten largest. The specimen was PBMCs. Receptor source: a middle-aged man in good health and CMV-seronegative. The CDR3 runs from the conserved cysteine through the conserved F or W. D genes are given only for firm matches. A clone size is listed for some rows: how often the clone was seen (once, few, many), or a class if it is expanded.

CDR3aa: CASSVSSSYEQFF
CDR3nt: TGTGCCAGCAGCGTGTCCAGTTCTTATGAGCAGTTCTTC
v_gene: TRBV9
len: 13
j_gene: TRBJ2-1
abundance: NA
d_gene: NA

CDR3aa: CASSSQGAETQYF
CDR3nt: TGTGCCAGCAGTTCTCAGGGGGCTGAGACCCAGTACTTC
v_gene: TRBV6-6
len: 13
j_gene: TRBJ2-5
abundance: NA
d_gene: TRBD1

CDR3aa: CASSPSPNEKLFF
CDR3nt: TGTGCCAGCAGCCCCAGTCCCAATGAAAAACTGTTTTTT
v_gene: TRBV5-5
len: 13
j_gene: TRBJ1-4
abundance: NA
d_gene: NA

CDR3aa: CAISEGTGIYGYTF
CDR3nt: TGTGCCATCAGTGAGGGGACAGGGATATATGGCTACACCTTC
v_gene: TRBV10-3
len: 14
j_gene: TRBJ1-2
abundance: NA
d_gene: TRBD1

CDR3aa: CASTVGLATSNNEQFF
CDR3nt: TGTGCCAGCACCGTGGGGCTAGCGACCTCAAACAATGAGCAGTTCTTC
v_gene: TRBV7-8
len: 16
j_gene: TRBJ2-1
abundance: NA
d_gene: NA

CDR3aa: CASRTGGQRGYTF
CDR3nt: TGTGCCAGCAGAACAGGAGGGCAGAGGGGCTACACCTTC
v_gene: TRBV6-5
len: 13
j_gene: TRBJ1-2
abundance: NA
d_gene: NA

CDR3aa: CASSLVTPKNIQYF
CDR3nt: TGCGCCAGCAGCTTGGTCACACCGAAAAACATTCAGTACTTC
v_gene: TRBV5-1
len: 14
j_gene: TRBJ2-4
abundance: NA
d_gene: NA

CDR3aa: CASSEARDSNQPQHF
CDR3nt: TGTGCCAGCAGTGAAGCGCGGGATAGCAATCAGCCCCAGCATTTT
v_gene: TRBV2
len: 15
j_gene: TRBJ1-5
abundance: few
d_gene: NA

CDR3aa: CASRRQGTNTGELFF
CDR3nt: TGTGCCAGCAGAAGACAGGGAACGAACACCGGGGAGCTGTTTTTT
v_gene: TRBV6-6
len: 15
j_gene: TRBJ2-2
abundance: NA
d_gene: TRBD1

CDR3aa: CASSVDRNTEAFF
CDR3nt: TGTGCCAGCTCAGTTGACAGGAACACTGAAGCTTTCTTT
v_gene: TRBV18
len: 13
j_gene: TRBJ1-1
abundance: NA
d_gene: NA

CDR3aa: CAWSAGLAGGTDTQYF
CDR3nt: TGTGCCTGGAGTGCTGGACTAGCGGGGGGTACTGATACGCAGTATTTT
v_gene: TRBV30
len: 16
j_gene: TRBJ2-3
abundance: NA
d_gene: TRBD2

CDR3aa: CASSLGPPGDSGYTF
CDR3nt: TGTGCCAGCAGCTTAGGGCCTCCAGGGGACAGTGGCTACACCTTC
v_gene: TRBV11-3
len: 15
j_gene: TRBJ1-2
abundance: NA
d_gene: TRBD1

CDR3aa: CSVEAVPGELFF
CDR3nt: TGCAGCGTTGAGGCAGTCCCCGGGGAGCTGTTTTTT
v_gene: TRBV29-1
len: 12
j_gene: TRBJ2-2
abundance: NA
d_gene: NA

CDR3aa: CASSVGPGGELFF
CDR3nt: TGTGCCAGCAGCGTAGGCCCGGGCGGGGAGCTGTTTTTT
v_gene: TRBV9
len: 13
j_gene: TRBJ2-2
abundance: NA
d_gene: NA

CDR3aa: CSVVRQVQETQYF
CDR3nt: TGCAGCGTTGTGCGACAGGTCCAAGAGACCCAGTACTTC
v_gene: TRBV29-1
len: 13
j_gene: TRBJ2-5
abundance: NA
d_gene: NA

CDR3aa: CASSLSERGEQYF
CDR3nt: TGCGCCAGCAGCCTGTCGGAACGGGGCGAGCAGTACTTC
v_gene: TRBV5-1
len: 13
j_gene: TRBJ2-7
abundance: NA
d_gene: NA

CDR3aa: CASSMSGTDTQYF
CDR3nt: TGTGCCAGTAGTATGTCCGGCACAGATACGCAGTATTTT
v_gene: TRBV19
len: 13
j_gene: TRBJ2-3
abundance: NA
d_gene: NA

CDR3aa: CATRRDRRSPSYEQYF
CDR3nt: TGTGCCACCCGCCGGGACAGGCGGTCCCCTTCCTACGAGCAGTACTTC
v_gene: TRBV19
len: 16
j_gene: TRBJ2-7
abundance: NA
d_gene: TRBD1

CDR3aa: CAWRVGSTEAFF
CDR3nt: TGTGCCTGGAGGGTAGGGAGTACTGAAGCTTTCTTT
v_gene: TRBV30
len: 12
j_gene: TRBJ1-1
abundance: once
d_gene: NA

CDR3aa: CASGVIGGSENSGELFF
CDR3nt: TGTGCCAGCGGAGTCATTGGAGGGAGTGAGAATAGCGGGGAGCTGTTTTTT
v_gene: TRBV6-4
len: 17
j_gene: TRBJ2-2
abundance: NA
d_gene: NA

CDR3aa: CASRLQENTEAFF
CDR3nt: TGTGCCAGTAGACTACAAGAGAACACTGAAGCTTTCTTT
v_gene: TRBV19
len: 13
j_gene: TRBJ1-1
abundance: few
d_gene: NA

CDR3aa: CASSSGLMNTEAFF
CDR3nt: TGTGCCAGCAGTTCGGGACTGATGAACACTGAAGCTTTCTTT
v_gene: TRBV27
len: 14
j_gene: TRBJ1-1
abundance: NA
d_gene: NA

CDR3aa: CASRRDRGQSYNEQFF
CDR3nt: TGTGCCAGCAGGCGGGACAGGGGCCAATCCTACAATGAGCAGTTCTTC
v_gene: TRBV2
len: 16
j_gene: TRBJ2-1
abundance: few
d_gene: TRBD1

CDR3aa: CASSLAQQGVNEQFF
CDR3nt: TGCGCCAGCAGCTTGGCCCAGCAGGGGGTCAATGAGCAGTTCTTC
v_gene: TRBV5-1
len: 15
j_gene: TRBJ2-1
abundance: NA
d_gene: TRBD1

CDR3aa: CAWSRGRNQPQHF
CDR3nt: TGTGCCTGGAGTCGGGGTCGCAATCAGCCCCAGCATTTT
v_gene: TRBV30
len: 13
j_gene: TRBJ1-5
abundance: NA
d_gene: NA

CDR3aa: CASSPFVGNEQFF
CDR3nt: TGTGCCAGCAGCCCCTTCGTCGGCAATGAGCAGTTCTTC
v_gene: TRBV14
len: 13
j_gene: TRBJ2-1
abundance: once
d_gene: NA

CDR3aa: CASSLEVRDSYGYTF
CDR3nt: TGCGCCAGCAGCTTGGAGGTTCGGGACAGCTATGGCTACACCTTC
v_gene: TRBV5-1
len: 15
j_gene: TRBJ1-2
abundance: NA
d_gene: TRBD1

CDR3aa: CASSPTRVSSYNEQFF
CDR3nt: TGTGCCAGCAGTCCCACGAGGGTGAGCTCCTACAATGAGCAGTTCTTC
v_gene: TRBV27
len: 16
j_gene: TRBJ2-1
abundance: NA
d_gene: NA

CDR3aa: CASSLRQTLAKNIQYF
CDR3nt: TGTGCCAGCAGTTTACGGCAGACACTAGCCAAAAACATTCAGTACTTC
v_gene: TRBV27
len: 16
j_gene: TRBJ2-4
abundance: NA
d_gene: NA

CDR3aa: CASSLPGTGGLETQYF
CDR3nt: TGTGCCAGCAGCTTGCCCGGGACAGGGGGCCTGGAGACCCAGTACTTC
v_gene: TRBV5-4
len: 16
j_gene: TRBJ2-5
abundance: NA
d_gene: TRBD1

CDR3aa: CASSLGGDGNTIYF
CDR3nt: TGCGCCAGCAGCTTAGGAGGGGATGGAAACACCATATATTTT
v_gene: TRBV5-1
len: 14
j_gene: TRBJ1-3
abundance: NA
d_gene: NA

CDR3aa: CAINLAGGGTGELFF
CDR3nt: TGTGCCATCAATTTAGCGGGGGGAGGAACCGGGGAGCTGTTTTTT
v_gene: TRBV10-3
len: 15
j_gene: TRBJ2-2
abundance: NA
d_gene: TRBD2

CDR3aa: CASSTRQDLNNEQFF
CDR3nt: TGTGCCAGCAGCACCCGACAGGACCTCAACAATGAGCAGTTCTTC
v_gene: TRBV7-2
len: 15
j_gene: TRBJ2-1
abundance: once
d_gene: NA

CDR3aa: CASSLSPQGEAFF
CDR3nt: TGTGCCAGCAGCTTATCTCCCCAGGGGGAAGCTTTCTTT
v_gene: TRBV7-6
len: 13
j_gene: TRBJ1-1
abundance: once
d_gene: NA

CDR3aa: CASTPSGGGAYEQYF
CDR3nt: TGTGCCAGCACCCCCAGTGGCGGGGGGGCCTACGAGCAGTACTTC
v_gene: TRBV7-2
len: 15
j_gene: TRBJ2-7
abundance: few
d_gene: TRBD2

CDR3aa: CASSPTVSYEQYF
CDR3nt: TGTGCCAGCTCACCCACGGTGTCCTACGAGCAGTACTTC
v_gene: TRBV18
len: 13
j_gene: TRBJ2-7
abundance: NA
d_gene: NA

CDR3aa: CATTSGGARGSTDTQYF
CDR3nt: TGTGCCACCACTAGCGGGGGGGCCCGGGGAAGCACAGATACGCAGTATTTT
v_gene: TRBV28
len: 17
j_gene: TRBJ2-3
abundance: once
d_gene: TRBD2

CDR3aa: CASRRQDTEAEAFF
CDR3nt: TGTGCCAGCAGAAGACAGGATACCGAAGCTGAAGCTTTCTTT
v_gene: TRBV7-9
len: 14
j_gene: TRBJ1-1
abundance: NA
d_gene: NA

CDR3aa: CASSPTDRGGAEAFF
CDR3nt: TGCGCCAGCAGCCCCACGGACAGGGGGGGGGCTGAAGCTTTCTTT
v_gene: TRBV5-1
len: 15
j_gene: TRBJ1-1
abundance: NA
d_gene: TRBD1